This entry is about one T cell receptor beta chain. Its antigen is still unknown. 5'RACE template switching added a universal primer site and UMIs to TCR cDNA. TCRdb recomputed calls from the 5' RACE reads with MiXCR, one row per CDR3 protein. This table has 450,000 to 650,000 distinct CDR3 sequences, roughly 13% appearing once. These data originate in a study of T cells after yellow fever vaccination. Study information: Preparation used SMART-Seq v4 Ultra Low Input for the low-cell-number fractions.

The CDR3 consists of 12 residues. CDR1 and CDR2 (germline): MNHEY, SVGEGT. Trimming cost V 5 bases and J 10 bases, with 14 bases left between them. Overall study findings and caveats: Subsequent to the booster, the majority of primary-vaccination clones reappeared (96% CD4, 80% to 90% CD8). One caveat is that FACS-sorted repertoires could contain abundant clonotypes contaminating from the bulk population.

Material: PBMCs, obtained on the day of the yellow fever booster vaccination. This chain connects TRBV6-2 or TRBV6-3 to TRBJ1-1, with D unresolved. This clonotype originated in a man aged 25 to 40 who received the YFV17D yellow fever vaccine. CDR3 nucleotides: TGTGCCAGCAGTCTACATCGATTCGTAGCTTTCTTT. Translation: CASSLHRFVAFF.